These 32 T cell receptor beta chains originate from one sample sequenced in a study of blood T cell repertoires in COVID-19 (dated by TCRdb to 2018 to 2020). Preparation of the library involved the immunoSEQ multiplex PCR assay. Here the immuneACCESS table is served through TCRdb, limited to in-frame sequences with V and J called. Missing clones are a known gap in these copies; in checked studies unresolved V genes cover under half, and the rest lacks a known reason. The sample profile shows about 58,000 clones; over 70% of them were found once. Clones ranked in the top ten supply approximately 4.9% of the sample. Sequencing was performed on peripheral blood. These TCRs come from a human donor in a cohort sampled during active COVID-19.

The chain has TRBV24-1 and TRBJ2-1, with D possibly TRBD2 on 6 matching bases. Per the germline V gene, CDR1 is KGHDR and CDR2 is SFDVKD. The V gene lost 0 bases and the J gene lost 0 bases, with 8 bases spanning the gap. This CDR3 region has 16 residues. CDR3 amino acids: CATSDLVGGSYNEQFF. The CDR3 coding sequence is TGTGCCACCAGTGATTTGGTGGGGGGCTCCTACAATGAGCAGTTCTTC.

The chain joins TRBV30 to TRBJ2-7; a possible D gene is TRBD1 (5 bases). The CDR3 loop spans 13 amino acids. V lost 5 bases and J lost 10, with 21 bases in between. Germline-derived CDR1 and CDR2 are GTSNPN and SVGIG (reference sequence). In DNA, the CDR3 is TGTGCCTGGGGCCCAGGCAGGACAATGAAACAGTACTTC. As protein: CAWGPGRTMKQYF.

V gene TRBV5-5 combines with J gene TRBJ2-7, with 9 positions matching TRBD1. In germline, CDR1 is SGHKS, CDR2 YYEKEE (reference sequence). The trim removed 3 bases at V and 2 bases at J, leaving 6 bases unmatched. The CDR3 length is 15 residues. Written as DNA, the CDR3 is TGTGCCAGCAGCTATGGGACAGGGATTACCTACGAGCAGTACTTC. It is translated as CASSYGTGITYEQYF.

The genes are TRBV14 and TRBJ2-7; tentatively, D is TRBD1 (6 bases). The CDR3 runs 11 residues. The germline CDR1 and CDR2 sequences are SGHDN and FVKESK. CDR3 loop: CASSHPHRAFV. The DNA for the CDR3 is TGTGCCAGCAGCCACCCGCACAGGGCCTTCGTC.

The rearrangement joins TRBV9 to TRBJ1-4; D may be TRBD1 (5 bases). This CDR3 region has 14 residues. V dropped 0 bases and J dropped 8 bases, with 11 bases sitting between them. Germline V lookup: CDR1 SGDLS, CDR2 YYNGEE. The CDR3: CASSVGGEEEKLFF. The CDR3 region has the DNA TGTGCCAGCAGCGTAGGGGGCGAGGAGGAAAAACTGTTTTTT.

The chain is built from TRBV19 and TRBJ2-7; weak D call: TRBD2 (6 bases). V lost 8 bases and J lost 4, with 12 bases in between. CDR1 and CDR2 (germline): LNHDA, SQIVND (reference sequence). The CDR3 is made up of 12 amino acids. The CDR3 nucleotides read TGTGCCAGTGCCGGGACTGCGTACGAGCAGTACTTC. It encodes CASAGTAYEQYF.

In DNA form, the CDR3 reads TGTGCCAGCACCTTACCCGGGTATGGCTACACCTTC. Its translation is CASTLPGYGYTF. The genes are TRBV12-3 or TRBV12-4 and TRBJ1-2, with D uncertain. Trimming cost V 7 bases and J 5 bases, with 11 bases left between them. The CDR3 has 12 amino acids.

This chain joins TRBV19 and TRBJ1-2; D is unresolved. The CDR3 spans 16 residues. Germline CDR1 LNHDA, CDR2 SQIVND (reference sequence). Between the trimmed V and J ends, which lost 5 bases and 7 bases, there was a span of 23 bases. This chain's CDR3 is CASSPGGQELSSGYTF. CDR3 nucleotide sequence: TGTGCCAGTAGTCCCGGAGGGCAGGAACTAAGTAGTGGCTACACCTTC.

This clone was seen just once. V usage is TRBV6-5 and J usage is TRBJ2-7, with D perhaps matching TRBD1 (5 bases). In germline, CDR1 is MNHEY, CDR2 SVGAGI. V gave up 6 bases and J gave up 3 bases, with 6 bases separating them. The CDR3 covers 11 residues. As DNA, the CDR3 is TGTGCCAGCAGGCAGGGCTACGAGCAGTACTTC. Residues: CASRQGYEQYF.

The genes are TRBV6-4 and TRBJ2-3; TRBD1 agrees at 8 bases. Germline trimming cut 0 bases from V and 2 bases from J; bases unmatched to any gene: 1. Germline V gene lookup returns CDR1 MRHNA and CDR2 SNTAGT. The CDR3 is 15 residues long. The CDR3 region is CASSDSDRATDTQYF. For the CDR3, the DNA is TGTGCCAGCAGTGACTCGGACAGGGCCACAGATACGCAGTATTTT.

The rearrangement joins TRBV3-1 (or the pseudogene TRBV3-2) to TRBJ2-7, with 9 nucleotides matching TRBD2. The CDR3 has 16 residues. Germline V CDR1 and CDR2: LGHDT, YNNKEL (reference sequence). The V gene end was trimmed by 8 bases and the J gene end by 1 base; junction bases not matched to a gene: 12. This CDR3 is CASSLRAGGASYEQYF. CDR3 in DNA: TGTGCCAGCTCCCTCCGGGCGGGAGGGGCATCCTACGAGCAGTACTTC.

J is TRBJ2-7 and V is TRBV4-1; possibly TRBD1 for D (6 bases). Germline lookup yields CDR1 MGHRA and CDR2 YSYEKL. V dropped 1 base and J dropped 5 bases, with 12 bases sitting between them. The CDR3 length is 14 residues. CDR3 nucleotides: TGCGCCAGCAGCCAAGGTCAGGGGATCCACGAGCAGTACTTC. Protein product: CASSQGQGIHEQYF.

The chain uses TRBV19 and TRBJ1-3; 8 bases align to TRBD1. Germline CDR1 LNHDA, CDR2 SQIVND (reference sequence). The CDR3 is 22 amino acids. V was clipped by 5 bases and J by 0 bases; unmatched bases: 24. The CDR3 bases are TGTGCCAGTAGTCAACAGATGGGTTGGGGACAGGCCGTGCGCCTCTCTGGAAACACCATATATTTT. This translates into CASSQQMGWGQAVRLSGNTIYF.

This clone was picked up a small number of times. V usage is TRBV7-3 and J usage is TRBJ2-7; D unclear. CDR3 length: 11 residues. Germline V gene sequence: CDR1 SGHTA, CDR2 FQGTGA. The V end lost 2 bases, the J end lost 11 bases, and 10 bases lay between the germline ends. For the CDR3, the DNA is TGTGCCAGCAGCTTACACTCGGTTAAGTACTTC. Its translation: CASSLHSVKYF.

The chain couples TRBV2 to TRBJ1-5; TRBD1 agrees at 8 bases. Germline values: CDR1 SNHLY, CDR2 FYNNEI. V was clipped by 6 bases and J by 0 bases; unmatched bases: 22. The CDR3 has 21 amino acids. The CDR3 region has the DNA TGTGCCAGCAGCGAACGGTGGGGAGGACAGGGAACCCTCTATAGCAATCAGCCCCAGCATTTT. As protein: CASSERWGGQGTLYSNQPQHF. The full variable domain, completed using reference TRBV2 and TRBJ1-5, is EPEVTQTPSHQVTQMGQEVILRCVPISNHLYFYWYRQILGQKVEFLVSFYNNEISEKSEIFDDQFSVERPDGSNFTLKIRSTKLEDSAMYFCASSERWGGQGTLYSNQPQHFGDGTRLSIL.

V and J are TRBV25-1 and TRBJ2-7; 9 nucleotides match TRBD1. The CDR3 runs to 14 residues. V was clipped by 3 bases and J by 5 bases; unmatched bases: 5. CDR1 and CDR2 (germline): MGHDK, SYGVNS. The CDR3 here is CASSEGTGRNEQYF. The DNA for the CDR3 is TGTGCCAGCAGTGAGGGGACAGGGCGGAACGAGCAGTACTTC.

This clone has more than one count but fewer than ten. This rearrangement joins TRBV6-4 to TRBJ2-1; D is ambiguous. Germline assignment: CDR1 MRHNA and CDR2 SNTAGT. The V end was cut by 0 bases, the J end by 0 bases, with 9 bases between. CDR3 size: 16 residues. The CDR3 reads CASSDSAVSSYNEQFF. Here the CDR3 DNA reads TGTGCCAGCAGTGACTCGGCTGTCAGCTCCTACAATGAGCAGTTCTTC.

For the CDR3, the DNA is TGTGCCAGCAGCTGGGACAGGGGAGGCACTGAAGCTTTCTTT. It translates to CASSWDRGGTEAFF. The J gene is TRBJ1-1, the V gene TRBV7-2; the match to TRBD1 covers 10 bases. The CDR3 totals 14 residues. Germline CDR1 is SGHTA and CDR2 is FQGNSA. V was pared by 4 bases and J by 4 bases, with 3 bases of the junction left unmatched.

This chain joins TRBV7-2 and TRBJ2-2; TRBD1 aligns across 8 bases. Unmatched junction bases numbered 7, after V lost 0 bases and J lost 4 bases. The CDR3 consists of 17 residues. Looked up from germline, CDR1 is SGHTA and CDR2 is FQGNSA. The CDR3 sequence: CASSLAGQGAPTGELFF. The CDR3 region has the DNA TGTGCCAGCAGCTTAGCGGGCCAGGGGGCGCCCACCGGGGAGCTGTTTTTT.

This clone showed up just once. This rearrangement joins TRBV30 to TRBJ2-7; possible D gene TRBD1, 5 bases. CDR3 size: 12 residues. The germline CDR1 and CDR2 sequences are GTSNPN and SVGIG (reference sequence). V gave up 2 bases and J gave up 5 bases, with 10 bases separating them. In DNA form, the CDR3 reads TGTGCCTGGAGTCTTCTCAGGGACGAGCAGTACTTC. It specifies CAWSLLRDEQYF.

The J gene is TRBJ2-7, the V gene TRBV28, with 11 nucleotides matching TRBD2. The V segment lost 3 bases and the J segment 2 bases; nucleotides outside the gene matches: 3. The CDR3 is 15 residues long. Germline CDR1 MDHEN, CDR2 SYDVKM. The CDR3 spells CASSLTLAGAYEQYF. CDR3 bases: TGTGCCAGCAGTTTGACACTAGCGGGGGCCTACGAGCAGTACTTC. Using reference TRBV28 and TRBJ2-7 for the parts outside the CDR3, the full variable domain is DVKVTQSSRYLVKRTGEKVFLECVQDMDHENMFWYRQDPGLGLRLIYFSYDVKMKEKGDIPEGYSVSREKKERFSLILESASTNQTSMYLCASSLTLAGAYEQYFGPGTRLTVT.

V and J are TRBV9 and TRBJ1-1; no reliable D call. V was cut by 0 bases and J by 8 bases, with 14 bases left in between. The CDR3 is 14 residues long. Germline values: CDR1 SGDLS, CDR2 YYNGEE. CDR3 loop: CASSVVGLAGEAFF. CDR3 DNA: TGTGCCAGCAGCGTAGTTGGGTTAGCCGGGGAAGCTTTCTTT.

The DNA for the CDR3 is TGCGCCAGCAGCTTGAGCATCCCAGGGGGTGGAAACACCATATATTTT. Protein product: CASSLSIPGGGNTIYF. The rearrangement joins TRBV5-1 to TRBJ1-3, with TRBD1 identical over 7 bases. Germline V gene data show CDR1 as SGHRS and CDR2 as YFSETQ. Trimming at V came to 1 base and at J to 3 bases, leaving 7 bases not matched to a gene. CDR3 length equals 16 residues.

The rearrangement joins TRBV7-8 to TRBJ1-2; TRBD1 aligns across 7 bases. Germline CDR1 and CDR2: SGHVS and FQNEAQ. CDR3 length: 16 residues. J gave up 3 bases and V 2 bases, and 9 bases lay outside the gene matches. The CDR3 sequence is CASSLTTGQLYYGYTF. CDR3 bases: TGTGCCAGCAGCTTAACGACGGGACAGCTATACTATGGCTACACCTTC.

The chain joins TRBV9 to TRBJ2-2; D is perhaps TRBD2 (6 bases). The CDR3 runs to 15 residues. Deletions cut 4 bases from V and 6 bases from J, with 16 bases between. In germline, CDR1 is SGDLS, CDR2 YYNGEE. In nucleotides, the CDR3 is TGTGCCAGCAGCCCAGCGGTAGGGGAGGCCGGGGAGCTGTTTTTT. Protein: CASSPAVGEAGELFF. The full variable domain, rest sourced from reference TRBV9 and TRBJ2-2, is DSGVTQTPKHLITATGQRVTLRCSPRSGDLSVYWYQQSLDQGLQFLIQYYNGEERAKGNILERFSAQQFPDLHSELNLSSLELGDSALYFCASSPAVGEAGELFFGEGSRLTVL.

The chain recombines TRBV4-1 with TRBJ2-3; 12 positions agree with TRBD2. V lost 3 bases, J lost 4 bases, and 8 bases stayed unmatched. The germline V gene has CDR1 MGHRA and CDR2 YSYEKL. The CDR3 length is 17 residues. The CDR3 loop reads CASSHGPLAGGADTQYF. DNA of the CDR3: TGCGCCAGCAGCCACGGCCCCCTAGCGGGGGGGGCAGATACGCAGTATTTT.

This clone appeared a single time. The chain joins TRBV12-5 to TRBJ1-2; 7 positions match TRBD1. The germline V gene has CDR1 LGHNT and CDR2 FRNRAP. This CDR3 spans 14 amino acids. The J segment lost 7 bases and the V segment lost 3 bases, leaving 8 bases of the junction unmatched. As DNA, the CDR3 is TGTGCTAGTGGTTTCGAGACAGGGATCTCTGGCTACACCTTC. Translation: CASGFETGISGYTF. Drawing the rest from reference TRBV12-5 and TRBJ1-2, the complete variable domain is DARVTQTPRHKVTEMGQEVTMRCQPILGHNTVFWYRQTMMQGLELLAYFRNRAPLDDSGMPKDRFSAEMPDATLATLKIQPSEPRDSAVYFCASGFETGISGYTFGSGTRLTVV.

The CDR3 spells CASSPEVGRSYEQYF. CDR3 in DNA: TGCGCCAGCAGCCCCGAGGTAGGGAGGTCCTACGAGCAGTACTTC. This rearrangement joins TRBV5-1 to TRBJ2-7, with D perhaps TRBD2 (6 bases). CDR3 length: 15 residues. Germline values: CDR1 SGHRS, CDR2 YFSETQ. V lost 4 bases to trimming and J lost 1 base, with 15 bases between them.

By share, this clone counts as medium-sized (0.01 to 0.1%). The rearrangement uses TRBV5-1 and TRBJ2-7, with TRBD1 matching over 9 bases. V dropped 2 bases and J dropped 0; count of bases not matched to a gene: 3. The CDR3 runs 15 residues. CDR1 SGHRS and CDR2 YFSETQ come from the germline V gene. The CDR3 loop reads CASSFWTGVSYEQYF. CDR3 sequence (DNA): TGCGCCAGCAGCTTTTGGACAGGGGTCTCCTACGAGCAGTACTTC.

This clone was recorded many times. The J gene is TRBJ1-1, the V gene TRBV12-3 or TRBV12-4, with a weak D call TRBD1 (6 bases). This CDR3 contains 13 residues. Between the trimmed V and J ends, which lost 7 bases and 0 bases, there was a span of 9 bases. The CDR3 reads CASNGQMNTEAFF. The CDR3 DNA is TGTGCCAGCAACGGACAGATGAACACTGAAGCTTTCTTT.

This clone came up a few times. The J gene is TRBJ1-1, the V gene TRBV7-3; D is unclear. CDR1 is SGHTA and CDR2 is FQGTGA in the germline V gene. The CDR3 contains 13 residues. V was clipped by 8 bases and J by 0 bases, with 10 bases between them. The CDR3 protein is CASGEGMNTEAFF. CDR3 DNA sequence: TGTGCCAGCGGGGAGGGCATGAACACTGAAGCTTTCTTT.

This CDR3 reads CASSPPSGPIIAKNIQYF. The DNA for the CDR3 is TGTGCCAGCTCACCACCGTCAGGCCCGATTATAGCCAAAAACATTCAGTACTTC. V gene TRBV18 combines with J gene TRBJ2-4; D is ambiguous. Germline values: CDR1 KGHSH, CDR2 LQKENI. This CDR3 has 18 residues. The V end lost 0 bases, the J end lost 0 bases, and 15 bases lay between the germline ends. Together with reference TRBV18 and TRBJ2-4, the CDR3 gives the full variable domain: NAGVMQNPRHLVRRRGQEARLRCSPMKGHSHVYWYRQLPEEGLKFMVYLQKENIIDESGMPKERFSAEFPKEGPSILRIQQVVRGDSAAYFCASSPPSGPIIAKNIQYFGAGTRLSVL.